Ten or more counts support the clone carrying this TCR beta chain. This sample is drawn from a study of T cells in Graves' hyperthyroidism and ophthalmopathy. It was RNA transcripts that yielded the amplified TCR beta CDR3 regions. An initial round of RT-PCR targeting the TCR CDR3 relied on the HTBI primer set. TCRdb independently ran MiXCR on the multiplex PCR reads; one entry per CDR3 protein. The profile shows about 320,000 distinct CDR3 sequences, around 17% of them singletons. This CDR3 spans 16 amino acids. Germline-derived CDR1 and CDR2 are SGHRS and YFSETQ. Germline trimming cut 0 bases from V and 4 bases from J; bases unmatched to any gene: 6.

The source is a man aged 25 to 45 with Graves' hyperthyroidism. Sequenced input: blood. The chain recombines TRBV5-1 with TRBJ2-3; 9 bases line up with TRBD1. DNA for the CDR3: TGCGCCAGCAGCTTGGACCGGGACAGGGTCCCAGATACGCAGTATTTT. Its translation is CASSLDRDRVPDTQYF.